This T cell receptor (beta chain) was sequenced for a study of prognosis after radiotherapy for stage I lung cancer. Study summary: All of the enrolled patients had stage I non-small cell lung cancer, and they joined between April 2018 and January 2019. Whole-study findings and limits: Shannon entropy (measured after stereotactic body radiation therapy) was lower in patients who went on to develop distant metastases.

With 2 bases removed from V and 0 bases from J, the gap between germline ends came to 11 bases. Germline V CDR1 and CDR2: MNHNS, SASEGT. This CDR3 comprises 16 residues. Peripheral blood was collected in volumes of approximately 6 milliliters at each of two time points. This clonotype was detected ten times or more. Its cognate antigen is unknown. TCR beta CDR3 amplification from genomic DNA was performed by two-round multiplex PCR. Primers specific to each TRBV and TRBJ gene drove first-round PCR. TCRdb reprocessed the multiplex PCR reads with MiXCR, giving one entry per CDR3 protein. This sample yields about 59,000 distinct CDR3 sequences, of which about 30% are seen a single time; 7.5% belongs to the top ten.

The sample consisted of PBMCs, taken before or after stereotactic body radiation therapy (not recorded which). This sequence was found in a donor aged 50 or older with non-small cell lung cancer. The V gene is TRBV6-1, the J gene TRBJ1-5, with D unresolved. DNA of the CDR3: TGTGCCAGCAGTGAACTCTGGACGGATAGCAATCAGCCCCAGCATTTT. Translation gives CASSELWTDSNQPQHF.